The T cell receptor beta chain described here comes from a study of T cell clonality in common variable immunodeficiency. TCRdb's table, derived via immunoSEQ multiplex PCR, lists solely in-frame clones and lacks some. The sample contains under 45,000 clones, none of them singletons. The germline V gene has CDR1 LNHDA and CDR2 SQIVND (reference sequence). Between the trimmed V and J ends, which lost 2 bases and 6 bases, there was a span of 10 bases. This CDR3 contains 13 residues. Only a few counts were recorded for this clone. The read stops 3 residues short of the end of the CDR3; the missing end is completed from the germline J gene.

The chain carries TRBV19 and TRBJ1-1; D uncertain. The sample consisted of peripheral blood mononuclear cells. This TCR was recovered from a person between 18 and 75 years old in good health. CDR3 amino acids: CASSIPGYAEAFF. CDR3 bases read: TGTGCCAGTAGTATACCGGGGTATGCTGAA.